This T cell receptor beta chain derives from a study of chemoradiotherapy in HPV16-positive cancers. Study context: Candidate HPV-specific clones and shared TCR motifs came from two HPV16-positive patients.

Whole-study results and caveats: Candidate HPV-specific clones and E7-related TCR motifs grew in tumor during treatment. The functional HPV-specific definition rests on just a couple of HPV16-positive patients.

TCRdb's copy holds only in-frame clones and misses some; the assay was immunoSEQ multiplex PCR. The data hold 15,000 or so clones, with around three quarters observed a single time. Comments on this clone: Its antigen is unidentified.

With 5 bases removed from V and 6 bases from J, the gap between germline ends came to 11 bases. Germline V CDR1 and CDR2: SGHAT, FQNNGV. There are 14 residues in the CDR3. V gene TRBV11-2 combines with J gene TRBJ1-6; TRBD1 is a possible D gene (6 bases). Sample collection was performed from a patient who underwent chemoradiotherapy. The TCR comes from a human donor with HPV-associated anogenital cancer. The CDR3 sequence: CASSVQGANSPLHF. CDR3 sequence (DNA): TGTGCCAGCAGCGTACAGGGCGCTAATTCACCCCTCCACTTT.